The 23 T cell receptor beta chains reported below all come from one sample, sequenced in a study of T cell responses to AZD1222 COVID-19 vaccine. TCRdb keeps only in-frame clones here, not all; method: immunoSEQ multiplex PCR. The sample records roughly 160,000 clones, roughly 93% being singletons. Material: peripheral blood, obtained on day 0 of AZD1222 vaccination. The receptors were gathered from an adult in good health.

The CDR3: CASSLSGSTDTQYF. In DNA form, the CDR3 reads TGTGCCAGCAGCCTTAGCGGCAGCACAGATACGCAGTATTTT. The chain uses TRBV7-9 and TRBJ2-3, with D possibly TRBD2 on 6 matching bases. The V gene's germline CDR1 is SEHNR and CDR2 FQNEAQ (reference sequence). This CDR3 spans 14 amino acids. With 5 bases removed from V and 0 bases from J, the gap between germline ends came to 9 bases. The full variable domain, rest sourced from reference TRBV7-9 and TRBJ2-3, is DTGVSQNPRHKITKRGQNVTFRCDPISEHNRLYWYRQTLGQGPEFLTYFQNEAQLEKSRLLSDRFSAERPKGSFSTLEIQRTEQGDSAMYLCASSLSGSTDTQYFGPGTRLTVL.

The chain carries TRBV28 and TRBJ1-2; D not certain. The V and J ends lost 7 bases and 9 bases respectively, with 18 bases between them. CDR1 is MDHEN and CDR2 is SYDVKM in the germline V gene. The CDR3 spans 13 residues. This CDR3 reads CASNNHPVRRYTF. The CDR3 DNA follows: TGTGCCAGCAACAACCATCCGGTTAGGCGCTACACCTTC.

DNA of the CDR3: TGTGCCAGCAGCCACCCCGGGCTAAATCACTATGGCTACACCTTC. Its protein is CASSHPGLNHYGYTF. The chain recombines TRBV3-1 (or the pseudogene TRBV3-2) with TRBJ1-2; D is unclear. Trimming stripped 3 bases from V and 3 bases from J, with 14 bases between. The CDR3 has 15 amino acids. Germline V gene lookup returns CDR1 LGHDT and CDR2 YNNKEL (reference sequence).

The chain employs TRBV2 and TRBJ2-3; D is perhaps TRBD1 or TRBD2 (5 bases each). The CDR3 extends over 15 amino acids. Trimming took off 11 bases at V and 4 bases at J, with 22 bases between the two ends. The germline V gene has CDR1 SNHLY and CDR2 FYNNEI. CDR3 in amino acids: CASAGALATSDTQYF. CDR3 bases: TGTGCCTCCGCCGGGGCCCTGGCAACTTCAGATACGCAGTATTTT. Based on the CDR3 plus reference TRBV2 and TRBJ2-3, the full variable domain is EPEVTQTPSHQVTQMGQEVILRCVPISNHLYFYWYRQILGQKVEFLVSFYNNEISEKSEIFDDQFSVERPDGSNFTLKIRSTKLEDSAMYFCASAGALATSDTQYFGPGTRLTVL.

The V gene is TRBV5-1, the J gene TRBJ1-2; D is undetermined. Germline lookup yields CDR1 SGHRS and CDR2 YFSETQ. Trimming took off 0 bases at V and 7 bases at J, with 4 bases between the two ends. This CDR3 spans 11 amino acids. The CDR3 nucleotides are TGCGCCAGCAGCTTGGACCGTGGCTACACCTTC. This codes for CASSLDRGYTF.

Notes on this clone: The sample carries other DNA sequences with the same CDR3. The chain uses TRBV6-2 or TRBV6-3 and TRBJ2-6; D call uncertain. This CDR3 has 14 amino acids. Trimming cost V 2 bases and J 1 base, with 3 bases left between them. The V gene's germline CDR1 is MNHEY and CDR2 SVGEGT. The CDR3 coding sequence is TGTGCCAGCAGTTACAGTTCTGGGGCCAACGTCCTGACTTTC. Translation gives CASSYSSGANVLTF.

V is TRBV5-4 and J is TRBJ2-2; D unresolved. This CDR3 spans 17 amino acids. With 4 bases removed from V and 1 base from J, the gap between germline ends came to 17 bases. CDR1 and CDR2 from the germline V gene are SGHNT and YYREEE (reference sequence). The CDR3 nucleotides read TGTGCCAGCAGCCCTAGGTACCGGTCCCAGAACACCGGGGAGCTGTTTTTT. Its protein product is CASSPRYRSQNTGELFF.

The chain employs TRBV18 and TRBJ1-1; perhaps TRBD1 as D (5 bases). The CDR3 has 16 amino acids. The V and J ends lost 3 bases and 0 bases respectively, with 14 bases between them. Germline lookup yields CDR1 KGHSH and CDR2 LQKENI. As DNA, the CDR3 is TGTGCCAGCTCACCTACGACAGAGGGGTTGAACACTGAAGCTTTCTTT. Translated, it gives CASSPTTEGLNTEAFF.

This chain connects TRBV7-2 to TRBJ1-1; TRBD1 is a possible D gene (5 bases). There are 12 residues in the CDR3. Germline values: CDR1 SGHTA, CDR2 FQGNSA. Trimming took 5 bases from V and 7 from J, leaving 11 bases between them. The CDR3 DNA sequence: TGTGCCAGCAGCCGGGACGGATATGAAGCTTTCTTT. Its protein product is CASSRDGYEAFF.

V usage is TRBV28 and J usage is TRBJ1-6; tentatively, D is TRBD1 (5 bases). The CDR3 covers 17 residues. Germline V lookup: CDR1 MDHEN, CDR2 SYDVKM. The V end lost 6 bases, the J end lost 2 bases, and 17 bases lay between the germline ends. The CDR3 protein is CASRVGQTRTYNSPLHF. DNA for the CDR3: TGTGCCAGCAGGGTGGGGCAGACCCGAACCTATAATTCACCCCTCCACTTT.

The V gene is TRBV14, the J gene TRBJ2-1; D is uncertain. Per germline, CDR1 SGHDN and CDR2 FVKESK. Trimming shortened V by 3 bases and J by 5 bases, and 8 bases separated the two germline ends. CDR3 length equals 13 residues. The CDR3 sequence is CASSQWPDNEQFF. The CDR3 DNA reads as TGTGCCAGCAGCCAGTGGCCGGACAATGAGCAGTTCTTC. The variable domain in full, completed from reference TRBV14 and TRBJ2-1, reads EAGVTQFPSHSVIEKGQTVTLRCDPISGHDNLYWYRRVMGKEIKFLLHFVKESKQDESGMPNNRFLAERTGGTYSTLKVQPAELEDSGVYFCASSQWPDNEQFFGPGTRLTVL.

The gene calls are TRBV27 and TRBJ1-2, with 7 bases identical to TRBD1. Trimming removed 11 bases from V and 11 bases from J; junction bases left unmatched: 17. Germline-derived CDR1 and CDR2 are MNHEY and SMNVEV (reference sequence). There are 13 residues in the CDR3. CDR3 sequence: CAAHDFRTGQYTF. Here the CDR3 DNA reads TGTGCCGCACACGATTTCCGGACAGGACAATACACCTTC.

This chain uses TRBV7-2 with TRBJ1-3; no clear D gene. Germline V gene sequence: CDR1 SGHTA, CDR2 FQGNSA. There are 15 residues in the CDR3. Trimming took 2 bases from V and 4 from J, leaving 12 bases between them. The CDR3 coding sequence is TGTGCCAGCAGCTTAACGGCCGCACCCGGAAACACCATATATTTT. It encodes CASSLTAAPGNTIYF.

The chain has TRBV5-1 and TRBJ2-3; D perhaps matches TRBD1 (5 bases). This CDR3 has 14 residues. Trimming took off 4 bases at V and 4 bases at J, with 13 bases between the two ends. The germline CDR1 and CDR2 sequences are SGHRS and YFSETQ. The CDR3 coding sequence is TGCGCCAGCAGCCCCCGGCAGGGTGCAGATACGCAGTATTTT. It yields the protein CASSPRQGADTQYF.

V gene TRBV27 combines with J gene TRBJ2-7, with D perhaps matching TRBD2 (6 bases). CDR1 and CDR2 from the germline V gene are MNHEY and SMNVEV (reference sequence). CDR3 length: 14 amino acids. Deletions cut 5 bases from V and 4 bases from J, with 15 bases between. This CDR3 is CASSIRGVLYEQYF. CDR3 DNA: TGTGCCAGCAGTATTCGCGGGGTGCTATACGAGCAGTACTTC.

This clone was picked up a small number of times. The rearrangement uses TRBV4-2 and TRBJ2-7, with 15 bases aligning to TRBD2. Germline V gives CDR1 LGHNA, CDR2 YNFKEQ. J was trimmed by 7 bases and V by 3 bases; bases with no gene match: 16. The CDR3 sequence is 19 residues long. The CDR3 DNA follows: TGTGCCAGCAGCCACGGGACTAGCGGGGGGTCCCCCCACCCATCTGAGCAGTACTTC. It is translated as CASSHGTSGGSPHPSEQYF.

Comment on this clone: Mismatch with germline at one junction end may stem from a read error. The chain combines TRBV7-7 with TRBJ2-5, with D possibly being TRBD2 (6 bases). This CDR3 is 14 amino acids long. Germline V gene lookup returns CDR1 SSHAT and CDR2 FNYEAQ (reference sequence). The CDR3 region is CASSLELAWETQYF. In DNA form, the CDR3 reads TGTGCTAGCAGCTTAGAACTAGCATGGGAGACCCAGTACTTC.

V usage is TRBV4-2 and J usage is TRBJ1-3, with D possibly being TRBD1 (5 bases). The CDR3 is 16 residues long. Trimming removed 5 bases from V and 2 bases from J, with 16 bases in between. Germline CDR1 reads LGHNA; CDR2 reads YNFKEQ. The CDR3 loop reads CASSKLQGSPGNTIYF. The CDR3 DNA is TGTGCCAGCAGCAAACTTCAGGGTTCTCCTGGAAACACCATATATTTT.

The chain joins TRBV6-5 to TRBJ1-2; D possibly corresponds to TRBD1 (5 bases). Per the germline V gene, CDR1 is MNHEY and CDR2 is SVGAGI. CDR3 length: 16 residues. V dropped 4 bases and J dropped 3 bases, with 18 bases sitting between them. The CDR3 sequence: CASSLASGGSDYGYTF. CDR3 DNA: TGTGCCAGCAGTTTAGCTTCGGGGGGGAGCGACTATGGCTACACCTTC.

The rearrangement uses TRBV6-1 and TRBJ2-7; D may be TRBD1 or TRBD2 (5 bases each). Germline-derived CDR1 and CDR2 are MNHNS and SASEGT. V was clipped by 0 bases and J by 4 bases, with 19 bases between them. The CDR3 covers 17 residues. In DNA form, the CDR3 reads TGTGCCAGCAGTGAAGCTAGGATGAGGGACGGAGCTTACGAGCAGTACTTC. Translation gives CASSEARMRDGAYEQYF.

The chain recombines TRBV6-5 with TRBJ1-1, with D maybe TRBD1 (5 bases). V lost 1 base, J lost 1 base, and 7 bases lay in between. The CDR3 is made up of 14 amino acids. CDR1 and CDR2 from the germline V gene are MNHEY and SVGAGI. This chain's CDR3 is CASSYFGQNTEAFF. The CDR3 region has the DNA TGTGCCAGCAGTTACTTTGGACAGAACACTGAAGCTTTCTTT.

Notes on this clone: At the DNA level, this CDR3 is encoded by other sequences in the same sample as well. The V gene is TRBV9, the J gene TRBJ2-3; D is ambiguous. This CDR3 contains 13 residues. V lost 3 bases and J lost 1, with 6 bases in between. CDR1 and CDR2 from the germline V gene are SGDLS and YYNGEE. Here the CDR3 reads CASSASGTDTQYF. The CDR3 DNA follows: TGTGCCAGCAGCGCGAGCGGCACAGATACGCAGTATTTT.

J is TRBJ1-3 and V is TRBV7-2; the match to TRBD1 covers 7 bases. The CDR3 loop spans 15 amino acids. CDR1 is SGHTA and CDR2 is FQGNSA in the germline V gene. The junction had 8 bases not matched to a gene; V was cut back by 6 bases and J by 3 bases. This chain's CDR3 is CASSRGGAYGNTIYF. The CDR3 coding sequence is TGTGCCAGCAGTCGAGGGGGCGCATATGGAAACACCATATATTTT.